This TCR beta chain was sequenced during a study of shared clonotypes between healthy human individuals. The count of this clone is one. At the deep level, the assay was run. Each sorted subset replicate got 200 ng genomic DNA, around 29,000 genomes. Data came from immunoSEQ multiplex PCR; TCRdb stores just in-frame clones and leaves some out. This table has about 2.3 million clones, about 92% appearing once. This CDR3 region has 15 residues. CDR1 MNHEY and CDR2 SVGAGI come from the germline V gene. After removal of 5 bases from V and 3 bases from J, the junction contained 5 bases not matched to a gene.

This receptor was obtained from a man between 18 and 29 years old in good health. Some clones in this sample may be carry-over from other donors' samples. The source material was naive CD4+ T cells from PBMCs. As to subset: CD45RA+ positively selected. This chain uses TRBV6-5 with TRBJ2-7; 12 bases match TRBD1. CDR3 amino acids: CASSTGTGGYYEQYF. The CDR3 nucleotides are TGTGCCAGCAGTACAGGGACAGGGGGCTACTACGAGCAGTACTTC.